The present TCR beta chain was sequenced within a study of T-cell reconstitution after alpha-beta-depleted transplantation in children. Whole-study findings and limits: After transplant, at about two months, alpha-beta T cells were reportedly derived from several hundred expanded graft clones. T-cell counts and diversity at one year following transplant were attributed mainly to newly produced T cells.

This clonotype showed up many times. What it binds is not known. Construction of the TCRbeta library involved unique molecular identifiers. TCRdb re-derived calls from the PCR reads in MiXCR, one entry per CDR3 protein. The data contain 200,000 or so distinct CDR3 sequences, roughly 6% of them seen just once; the ten biggest clones take up approximately 4.1%. The CDR3 extends over 11 amino acids. Trimming took off 4 bases at V and 3 bases at J, with 4 bases between the two ends. Germline V CDR1 and CDR2: SEHNR, FQNEAQ (reference sequence). The receptor's source is a girl under three years old with combined immunodeficiency, due to receive a stem cell transplant. This chain uses TRBV7-9 with TRBJ2-7; no reliable D call. The sample was PBMCs, taken before TCRalphabeta/CD19-depleted stem cell transplant. The CDR3 spells CASSSNYEQYF. In nucleotides, the CDR3 is TGTGCCAGCAGCTCCAACTACGAGCAGTACTTC. The variable domain in full, with the rest retrieved from reference TRBV7-9 and TRBJ2-7, is DTGVSQNPRHKITKRGQNVTFRCDPISEHNRLYWYRQTLGQGPEFLTYFQNEAQLEKSRLLSDRFSAERPKGSFSTLEIQRTEQGDSAMYLCASSSNYEQYFGPGTRLTVT.